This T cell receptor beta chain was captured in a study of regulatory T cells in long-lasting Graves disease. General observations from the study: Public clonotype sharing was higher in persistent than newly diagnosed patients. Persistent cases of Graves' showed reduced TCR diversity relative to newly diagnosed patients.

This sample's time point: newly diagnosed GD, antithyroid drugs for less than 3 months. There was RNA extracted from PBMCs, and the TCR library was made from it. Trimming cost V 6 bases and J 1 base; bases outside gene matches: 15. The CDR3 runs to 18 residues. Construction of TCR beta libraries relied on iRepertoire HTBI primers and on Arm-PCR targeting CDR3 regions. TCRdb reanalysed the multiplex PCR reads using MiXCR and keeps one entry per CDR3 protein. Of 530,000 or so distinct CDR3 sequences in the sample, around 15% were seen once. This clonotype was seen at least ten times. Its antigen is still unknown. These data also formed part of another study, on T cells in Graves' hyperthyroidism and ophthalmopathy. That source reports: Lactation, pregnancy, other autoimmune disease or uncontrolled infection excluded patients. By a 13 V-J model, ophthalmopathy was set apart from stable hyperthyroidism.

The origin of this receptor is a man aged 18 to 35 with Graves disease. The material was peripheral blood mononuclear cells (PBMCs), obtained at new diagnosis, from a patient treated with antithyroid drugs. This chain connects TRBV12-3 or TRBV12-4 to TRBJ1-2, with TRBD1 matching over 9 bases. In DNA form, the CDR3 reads TGTGCCAGCAGACGTCCTTCCCCGACAGGGGGATATAACTATGGCTACACCTTC. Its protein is CASRRPSPTGGYNYGYTF.